Each of the 12 T cell receptor beta chains below was sequenced from the same sample in a study of vaccination and CD4 T cells after COVID-19. The treatment here: approximately nine-day PBMC culture with coronavirus spike peptide pools or control peptides (ViraFEST assay). No cognate antigen is known for these TCRs. An Oncomine TCR Beta short-read assay was used to sequence the DNA from cultured CD4+ T cells. TCRdb fed the PCR reads into MiXCR, producing one record per CDR3 protein. The sample carries 15,000 to 20,000 distinct CDR3 sequences, roughly 69% recorded once. The sequenced sample was CD4+ T cells from blood, cultured in vitro. The receptors were sampled from a human donor who had recovered from COVID-19.

This clonotype has a handful of counts. The chain joins TRBV27 to TRBJ2-5; TRBD2 agrees at 8 bases. This CDR3 has 17 residues. CDR1 is MNHEY, CDR2 SMNVEV, per germline (reference sequence). J was trimmed by 8 bases and V by 5 bases; bases with no gene match: 19. CDR3: CASSPRRLAHSYSTQYF. In DNA form, the CDR3 reads TGTGCCAGCAGTCCAAGGAGACTAGCGCATTCTTACAGTACCCAGTACTTC.

CDR3 loop: CAWSVLIEQFF. CDR3 coding DNA: TGTGCCTGGAGTGTACTGATTGAGCAGTTCTTC. The chain employs TRBV30 and TRBJ2-1; D is undetermined. This CDR3 has 11 amino acids. The germline gives CDR1 GTSNPN, CDR2 SVGIG (reference sequence). The ends were cut back, 0 bases at V and 9 bases at J, with 6 bases in the middle.

This sequence joins TRBV15 and TRBJ2-2, with D perhaps being TRBD1 or TRBD2 (5 bases each). The CDR3 length is 15 residues. The germline CDR1 and CDR2 sequences are LNHNV and YYDKDF (reference sequence). The ends were cut back, 5 bases at V and 6 bases at J, with 16 bases in the middle. CDR3 residues: CATSGRVLGAGELFF. CDR3 nucleotides: TGTGCCACCAGCGGCAGGGTCCTGGGGGCCGGGGAGCTGTTTTTT. The full variable domain, in which reference TRBV15 and TRBJ2-2 provide the parts outside the CDR3, is DAMVIQNPRYQVTQFGKPVTLSCSQTLNHNVMYWYQQKSSQAPKLLFHYYDKDFNNEADTPDNFQSRRPNTSFCFLDIRSPGLGDTAMYLCATSGRVLGAGELFFGEGSRLTVL.

This chain connects TRBV5-1 to TRBJ1-1; TRBD1 might be the D (6 bases). Trimming took off 0 bases at V and 8 bases at J, with 23 bases between the two ends. Germline-derived CDR1 and CDR2 are SGHRS and YFSETQ. The CDR3 consists of 17 residues. CDR3 residues: CASSLVPMSRGPIEAFF. The CDR3 DNA reads TGCGCCAGCAGCTTGGTTCCCATGTCCAGGGGCCCAATCGAAGCTTTCTTT.

This chain joins TRBV7-3 and TRBJ1-3; D might be TRBD1 (5 bases). Germline CDR1 and CDR2: SGHTA and FQGTGA. This CDR3 has 15 residues. Trimming took 2 bases from V and 4 from J, leaving 12 bases between them. The CDR3 sequence: CASSLQSGIGNTIYF. The CDR3 coding sequence is TGTGCCAGCAGCTTACAGTCAGGGATCGGAAACACCATATATTTT.

The chain has TRBV12-5 and TRBJ2-7, with D perhaps matching TRBD1 or TRBD2 (5 bases each). The V gene lost 7 bases and the J gene lost 7 bases, with 17 bases spanning the gap. Germline CDR1 is LGHNT and CDR2 is FRNRAP. This CDR3 comprises 13 residues. CDR3 nucleotides: TGTGCTAGTGCCGATCCGGGACCAAAGGAGCAGTACTTC. As protein: CASADPGPKEQYF. The full variable domain, in which reference TRBV12-5 and TRBJ2-7 provide the parts outside the CDR3, is DARVTQTPRHKVTEMGQEVTMRCQPILGHNTVFWYRQTMMQGLELLAYFRNRAPLDDSGMPKDRFSAEMPDATLATLKIQPSEPRDSAVYFCASADPGPKEQYFGPGTRLTVT.

This clonotype was observed a few times. V is TRBV20-1 and J is TRBJ1-2; tentatively, D is TRBD1 (5 bases). Germline V lookup: CDR1 DFQATT, CDR2 SNEGSKA (reference sequence). There are 14 residues in the CDR3. V lost 3 bases and J 2 bases, leaving 13 bases between the germline ends. DNA of the CDR3: TGCAGTGCTAGCCGCATTGGGACCAACTATGGCTACACCTTC. Encoded protein: CSASRIGTNYGYTF.

The table lists this clonotype with a few counts. The rearrangement joins TRBV19 to TRBJ1-6, with a possible D match to TRBD1 (5 bases). Germline V CDR1 and CDR2: LNHDA, SQIVND (reference sequence). The CDR3 length is 16 residues. Between the trimmed V and J ends, which lost 9 bases and 6 bases, there was a span of 21 bases. CDR3: CASTAQSDSVNSPLHF. The CDR3 nucleotides read TGTGCCAGCACCGCTCAGTCCGACAGTGTTAATTCACCCCTCCACTTT.

In this sample, this clonotype turned up a few times. CDR3 sequence: CASSYSGQGAGEKLFF. Written as DNA, the CDR3 is TGTGCCAGCAGTTACTCGGGACAGGGGGCCGGAGAAAAACTGTTTTTT. J is TRBJ1-4 and V is TRBV6-5; 12 bases align to TRBD1. After removal of 0 bases from V and 8 bases from J, the junction contained 4 bases not matched to a gene. The CDR3 is 16 amino acids. Per germline, CDR1 MNHEY and CDR2 SVGAGI.

V gene TRBV2 combines with J gene TRBJ1-6; 9 bases fit TRBD1. Germline CDR1 reads SNHLY; CDR2 reads FYNNEI. CDR3 length: 13 residues. V was pared by 9 bases and J by 8 bases, with 5 bases of the junction left unmatched. The CDR3 DNA reads as TGTGCCAGTACCTGGACAGGGGATTCACCCCTCCACTTT. Encoded protein: CASTWTGDSPLHF.

The rearrangement joins TRBV5-1 to TRBJ2-5; 7 nucleotides line up with TRBD2. The CDR3 runs 13 residues. The germline CDR1 and CDR2 sequences are SGHRS and YFSETQ. With V trimmed by 2 bases and J by 4 bases, 2 bases remained unmatched. CDR3 amino acids: CASSFGGGETQYF. CDR3 nucleotide sequence: TGCGCCAGCAGCTTTGGCGGGGGAGAGACCCAGTACTTC.

This clonotype has a handful of counts. The chain combines TRBV7-9 with TRBJ2-5, with 11 bases fitting TRBD2. The CDR3 sequence is 14 residues long. The germline CDR1 and CDR2 sequences are SEHNR and FQNEAQ (reference sequence). V lost 5 bases, J lost 7 bases, and 6 bases stayed unmatched. Here the CDR3 reads CASSALAGAGTQYF. DNA for the CDR3: TGTGCCAGCAGCGCACTAGCGGGGGCGGGGACCCAGTACTTC.